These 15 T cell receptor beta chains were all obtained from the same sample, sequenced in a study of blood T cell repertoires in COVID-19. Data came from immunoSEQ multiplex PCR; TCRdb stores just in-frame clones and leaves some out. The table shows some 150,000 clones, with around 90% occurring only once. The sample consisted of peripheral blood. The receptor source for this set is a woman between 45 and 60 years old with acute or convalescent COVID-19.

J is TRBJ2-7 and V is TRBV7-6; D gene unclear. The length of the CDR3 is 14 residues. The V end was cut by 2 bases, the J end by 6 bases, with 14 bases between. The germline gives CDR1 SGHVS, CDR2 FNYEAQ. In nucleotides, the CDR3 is TGTGCCAGCAGCTTATGGTATGAGCTCTCCGAGCAGTACTTC. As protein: CASSLWYELSEQYF.

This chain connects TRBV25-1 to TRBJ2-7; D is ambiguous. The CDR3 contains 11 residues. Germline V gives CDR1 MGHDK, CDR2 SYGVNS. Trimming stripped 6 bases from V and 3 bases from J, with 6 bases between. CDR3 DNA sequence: TGTGCCAGCAGGACGGGCTACGAGCAGTACTTC. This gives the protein CASRTGYEQYF.

The CDR3 DNA is TGTGCCAGCAGTGAATTACAGGGGTATGGCTACACCTTC. Encoded protein: CASSELQGYGYTF. V and J are TRBV6-1 and TRBJ1-2; TRBD1 aligns across 7 bases. Losses at the gene ends were 2 bases for V and 5 bases for J; bases not matched to a gene: 2. Germline values: CDR1 MNHNS, CDR2 SASEGT. This CDR3 spans 13 amino acids.

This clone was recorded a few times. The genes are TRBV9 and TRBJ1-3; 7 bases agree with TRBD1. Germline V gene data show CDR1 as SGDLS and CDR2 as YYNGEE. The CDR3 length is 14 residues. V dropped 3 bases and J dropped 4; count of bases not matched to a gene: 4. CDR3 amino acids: CASSEDRTGNTIYF. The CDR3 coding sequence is TGTGCCAGCAGCGAGGACAGGACGGGAAACACCATATATTTT.

The CDR3 sequence: CASIPGSPSLNTIYF. The CDR3 DNA is TGTGCCAGCATTCCAGGATCCCCCTCCTTAAACACCATATATTTT. The chain links TRBV28 to TRBJ1-3; D unclear. Deletions cut 7 bases from V and 6 bases from J, with 19 bases between. Germline V CDR1 and CDR2: MDHEN, SYDVKM. The CDR3 runs 15 residues.

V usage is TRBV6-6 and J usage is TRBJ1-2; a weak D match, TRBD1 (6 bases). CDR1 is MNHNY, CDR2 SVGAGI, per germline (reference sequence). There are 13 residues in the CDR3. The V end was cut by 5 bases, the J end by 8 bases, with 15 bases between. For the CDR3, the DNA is TGTGCCAGCAGTCCGACAGGTTCGAGCGGCTACACCTTC. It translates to CASSPTGSSGYTF.

In DNA form, the CDR3 reads TGCAGCGTTGGGCCAGACTATGGCTACACCTTC. Its protein product is CSVGPDYGYTF. This chain uses TRBV29-1 with TRBJ1-2; the D is unclear. Trimming cost V 4 bases and J 3 bases, with 6 bases left between them. There are 11 residues in the CDR3. CDR1 and CDR2 (germline): SQVTM, ANQGSEA.

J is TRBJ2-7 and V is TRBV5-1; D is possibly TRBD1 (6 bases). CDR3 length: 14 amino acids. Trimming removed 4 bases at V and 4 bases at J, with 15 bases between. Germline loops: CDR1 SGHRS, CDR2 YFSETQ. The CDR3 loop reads CASSRGQKTYEQYF. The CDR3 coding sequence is TGCGCCAGCAGCCGCGGACAGAAAACATACGAGCAGTACTTC.

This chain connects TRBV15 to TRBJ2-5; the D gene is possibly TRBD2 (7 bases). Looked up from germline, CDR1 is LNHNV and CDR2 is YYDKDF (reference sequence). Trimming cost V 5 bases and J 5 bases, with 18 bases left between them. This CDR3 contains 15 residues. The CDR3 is CATSPRRGGGETQYF. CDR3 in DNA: TGTGCCACCAGCCCCCGGAGGGGGGGCGGGGAGACCCAGTACTTC. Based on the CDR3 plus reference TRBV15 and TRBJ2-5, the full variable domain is DAMVIQNPRYQVTQFGKPVTLSCSQTLNHNVMYWYQQKSSQAPKLLFHYYDKDFNNEADTPDNFQSRRPNTSFCFLDIRSPGLGDTAMYLCATSPRRGGGETQYFGPGTRLLVL.

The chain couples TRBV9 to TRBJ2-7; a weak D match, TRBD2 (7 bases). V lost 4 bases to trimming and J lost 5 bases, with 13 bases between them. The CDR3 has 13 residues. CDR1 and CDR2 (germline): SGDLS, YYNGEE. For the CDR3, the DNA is TGTGCCAGCAGCCCCAGGGGAGGGAACGAGCAGTACTTC. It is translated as CASSPRGGNEQYF. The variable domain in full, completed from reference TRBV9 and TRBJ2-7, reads DSGVTQTPKHLITATGQRVTLRCSPRSGDLSVYWYQQSLDQGLQFLIQYYNGEERAKGNILERFSAQQFPDLHSELNLSSLELGDSALYFCASSPRGGNEQYFGPGTRLTVT.

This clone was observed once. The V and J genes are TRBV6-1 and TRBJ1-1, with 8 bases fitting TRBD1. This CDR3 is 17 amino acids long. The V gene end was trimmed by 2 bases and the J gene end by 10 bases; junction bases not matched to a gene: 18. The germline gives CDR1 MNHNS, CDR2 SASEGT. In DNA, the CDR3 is TGTGCCAGCAGTGAATCCCCTCCCCCACAGGGGGATACGGTAGCTTTCTTT. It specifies CASSESPPPQGDTVAFF.

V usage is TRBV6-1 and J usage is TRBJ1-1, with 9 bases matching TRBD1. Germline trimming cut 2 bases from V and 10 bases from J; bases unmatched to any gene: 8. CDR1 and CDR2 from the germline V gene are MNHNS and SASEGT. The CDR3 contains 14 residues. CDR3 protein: CASSEMWDRDIAFF. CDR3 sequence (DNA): TGTGCCAGCAGTGAAATGTGGGACAGGGATATAGCTTTCTTT.

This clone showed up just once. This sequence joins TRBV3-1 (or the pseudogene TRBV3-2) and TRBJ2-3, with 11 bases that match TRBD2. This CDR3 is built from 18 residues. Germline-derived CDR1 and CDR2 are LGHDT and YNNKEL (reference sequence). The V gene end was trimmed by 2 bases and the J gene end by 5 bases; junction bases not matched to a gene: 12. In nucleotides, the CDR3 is TGTGCCAGCAGCCAACTCAGTCGGCTAGCGGGAGGAATAGATACGCAGTATTTT. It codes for CASSQLSRLAGGIDTQYF.

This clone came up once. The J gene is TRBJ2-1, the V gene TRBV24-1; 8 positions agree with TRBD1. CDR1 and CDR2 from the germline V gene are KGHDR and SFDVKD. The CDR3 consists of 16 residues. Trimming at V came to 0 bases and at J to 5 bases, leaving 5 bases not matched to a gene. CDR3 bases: TGTGCCACCAGTGATTTGCGGAGACAGGGGCACAATGAGCAGTTCTTC. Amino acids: CATSDLRRQGHNEQFF.

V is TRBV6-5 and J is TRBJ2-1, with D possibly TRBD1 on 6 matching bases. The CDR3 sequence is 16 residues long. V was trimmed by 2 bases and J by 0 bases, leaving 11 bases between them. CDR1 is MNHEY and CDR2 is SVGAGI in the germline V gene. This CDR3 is CASSYVDSSSYNEQFF. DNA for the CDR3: TGTGCCAGCAGTTACGTGGACAGCAGCTCCTACAATGAGCAGTTCTTC.